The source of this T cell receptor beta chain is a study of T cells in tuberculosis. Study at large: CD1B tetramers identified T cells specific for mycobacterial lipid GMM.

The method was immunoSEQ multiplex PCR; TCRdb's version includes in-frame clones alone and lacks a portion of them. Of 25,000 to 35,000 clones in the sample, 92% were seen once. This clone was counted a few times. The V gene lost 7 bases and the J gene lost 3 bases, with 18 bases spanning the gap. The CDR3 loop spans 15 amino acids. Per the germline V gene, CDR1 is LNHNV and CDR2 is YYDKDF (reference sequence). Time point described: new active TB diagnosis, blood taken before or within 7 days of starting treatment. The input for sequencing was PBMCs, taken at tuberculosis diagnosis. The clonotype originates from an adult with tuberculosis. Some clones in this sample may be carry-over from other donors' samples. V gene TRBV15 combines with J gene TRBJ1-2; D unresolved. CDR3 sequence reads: CATTFLLGEDYGYTF. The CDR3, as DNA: TGTGCCACCACGTTCCTTCTCGGGGAGGACTATGGCTACACCTTC. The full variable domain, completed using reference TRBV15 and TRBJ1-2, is DAMVIQNPRYQVTQFGKPVTLSCSQTLNHNVMYWYQQKSSQAPKLLFHYYDKDFNNEADTPDNFQSRRPNTSFCFLDIRSPGLGDTAMYLCATTFLLGEDYGYTFGSGTRLTVV.